One sample yielded the 12 T cell receptor beta chains listed below, sequenced in a study of blood T cell repertoires in COVID-19. Here immunoSEQ multiplex PCR was the method, and the copy in TCRdb shows in-frame clones only, minus some. The sample records 20,000 to 30,000 clones, 85% to 90% being singletons. The sequenced sample consisted of peripheral blood. The receptors come from a man aged 65 to 85 with acute or convalescent COVID-19.

Points on this clone: The same CDR3 is also encoded by other DNA sequences in this sample. The chain couples TRBV2 to TRBJ2-7; D remains unclear. V was trimmed by 2 bases and J by 0 bases, leaving 8 bases between them. Germline lookup yields CDR1 SNHLY and CDR2 FYNNEI. The CDR3 totals 14 residues. The chain's CDR3 is CASSERTASYEQYF. DNA of the CDR3: TGTGCCAGCAGTGAAAGAACAGCCTCCTACGAGCAGTACTTC.

The chain couples TRBV27 to TRBJ2-3; 14 nucleotides line up with TRBD2. The ends lost 5 bases at V and 2 bases at J; junction bases unmatched: 3. CDR1 MNHEY and CDR2 SMNVEV come from the germline V gene (reference sequence). The CDR3 runs to 16 residues. The CDR3 here is CASSRTSGRLTDTQYF. The CDR3 nucleotides are TGTGCCAGCAGTCGGACTAGCGGGAGGCTCACAGATACGCAGTATTTT.

This chain connects TRBV2 to TRBJ1-6; 7 bases fit TRBD1. Per the germline V gene, CDR1 is SNHLY and CDR2 is FYNNEI. This CDR3 contains 14 residues. With 3 bases clipped from V and 10 bases from J, the junction kept 6 bases outside the gene matches. DNA of the CDR3: TGTGCCAGCAGTGATCAAGGGGGCGAGTCACCCCTCCACTTT. Translated, it gives CASSDQGGESPLHF.

This chain uses TRBV18 with TRBJ1-6, with D perhaps matching TRBD1 (6 bases). The CDR3 covers 14 residues. V lost 4 bases, J lost 4 bases, and 8 bases lay in between. Germline CDR1 and CDR2: KGHSH and LQKENI. The CDR3 spells CASSLQGYNSPLHF. The CDR3 DNA reads as TGTGCCAGCTCACTCCAGGGGTATAATTCACCCCTCCACTTT.

This rearrangement joins TRBV9 to TRBJ1-1; TRBD1 matches at 10 bases. The CDR3 contains 15 residues. Germline lookup yields CDR1 SGDLS and CDR2 YYNGEE. Losses at the gene ends were 2 bases for V and 4 bases for J; bases not matched to a gene: 5. The CDR3 loop reads CASSVGQGGFTEAFF. For the CDR3, the DNA is TGTGCCAGCAGCGTTGGACAGGGGGGTTTCACTGAAGCTTTCTTT.

This chain connects TRBV7-2 to TRBJ1-2; TRBD1 aligns across 9 bases. Germline trimming cut 3 bases from V and 4 bases from J; bases unmatched to any gene: 3. Germline CDR1 is SGHTA and CDR2 is FQGNSA. There are 14 residues in the CDR3. CDR3 sequence reads: CASSLGQGGYGYTF. The CDR3 DNA follows: TGTGCCAGCAGCTTGGGACAGGGTGGCTATGGCTACACCTTC.

This clone was picked up a small number of times. V is TRBV7-2 and J is TRBJ1-3, with a weak D call TRBD1 (5 bases). The germline CDR1 and CDR2 sequences are SGHTA and FQGNSA. The CDR3 is made up of 16 amino acids. Trimming removed 5 bases at V and 6 bases at J, with 20 bases between. CDR3 in amino acids: CASSPRQLNGLNTIYF. The CDR3 DNA sequence: TGTGCCAGCAGCCCCCGACAGTTAAATGGGTTAAACACCATATATTTT.

This chain uses TRBV6-5 with TRBJ1-5; TRBD1 matches at 9 bases. The germline CDR1 and CDR2 sequences are MNHEY and SVGAGI. The length of the CDR3 is 15 residues. The junction had 3 bases not matched to a gene; V was cut back by 6 bases and J by 0 bases. The CDR3 sequence: CASRPQGASNQPQHF. Here the CDR3 DNA reads TGTGCCAGCAGGCCACAGGGGGCTAGCAATCAGCCCCAGCATTTT.

V gene TRBV6-5 combines with J gene TRBJ1-5; D may be TRBD1 (6 bases). The CDR3 has 14 amino acids. Germline CDR1 reads MNHEY; CDR2 reads SVGAGI. Trimming took off 10 bases at V and 3 bases at J, with 16 bases between the two ends. Here the CDR3 DNA reads TGTGCCACCGGGGGGGGCGCCGCCAATCAGCCCCAGCATTTT. Protein product: CATGGGAANQPQHF.

The V call is TRBV29-1, the J call TRBJ2-7; perhaps TRBD2 as D (6 bases). Germline CDR1 reads SQVTM; CDR2 reads ANQGSEA. There are 14 residues in the CDR3. V dropped 3 bases and J dropped 3 bases, with 15 bases sitting between them. The CDR3, as DNA: TGCAGCGTTGAGGTAGCGAAAGCGGGCTACGAGCAGTACTTC. It yields the protein CSVEVAKAGYEQYF.

The chain couples TRBV28 to TRBJ2-3; D possibly corresponds to TRBD1 (6 bases). Between the trimmed V and J ends, which lost 2 bases and 1 base, there was a span of 7 bases. Germline CDR1 is MDHEN and CDR2 is SYDVKM. The CDR3 covers 14 residues. The CDR3 loop reads CASSLAGGTDTQYF. The CDR3 nucleotides read TGTGCCAGCAGTTTAGCAGGGGGCACAGATACGCAGTATTTT.

The genes are TRBV27 and TRBJ2-1; 8 nucleotides line up with TRBD1. Germline V gene lookup returns CDR1 MNHEY and CDR2 SMNVEV (reference sequence). The CDR3 spans 15 residues. V gave up 6 bases and J gave up 5 bases; unmatched junction bases: 9. CDR3 sequence reads: CASSSGQGVNNEQFF. The CDR3 coding sequence is TGTGCCAGCAGCTCCGGACAGGGAGTAAACAATGAGCAGTTCTTC.